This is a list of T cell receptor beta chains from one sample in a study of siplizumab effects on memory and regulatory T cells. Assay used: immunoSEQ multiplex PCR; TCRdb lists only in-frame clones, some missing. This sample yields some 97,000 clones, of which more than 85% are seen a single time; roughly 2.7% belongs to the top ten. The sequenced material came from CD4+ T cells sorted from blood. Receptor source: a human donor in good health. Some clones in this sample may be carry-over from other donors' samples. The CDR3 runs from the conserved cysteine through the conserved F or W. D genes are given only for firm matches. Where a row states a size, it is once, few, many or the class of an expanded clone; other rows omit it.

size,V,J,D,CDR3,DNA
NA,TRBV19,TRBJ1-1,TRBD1,CASSMTGGWGSEAFF,TGTGCCAGTAGTATGACAGGGGGCTGGGGGTCTGAAGCTTTCTTT
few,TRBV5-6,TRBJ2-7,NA,CASSRNTGPRSYEQYF,TGTGCCAGCAGCAGGAATACAGGACCTCGGAGCTACGAGCAGTACTTC
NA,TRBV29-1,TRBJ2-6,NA,CSVEGRAGANVLTF,TGCAGCGTTGAAGGGAGGGCTGGGGCCAACGTCCTGACTTTC
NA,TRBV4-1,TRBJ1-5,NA,CASSQEGYSNQPQHF,TGCGCCAGCAGCCAAGAGGGGTATAGCAATCAGCCCCAGCATTTT
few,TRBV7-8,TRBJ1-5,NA,CASSFWGERQPQHF,TGTGCCAGCAGCTTTTGGGGGGAGCGGCAGCCCCAGCATTTT
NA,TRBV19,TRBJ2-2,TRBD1,CASSMRGRGVAGELFF,TGTGCCAGTAGTATGAGGGGGCGAGGGGTTGCCGGGGAGCTGTTTTTT
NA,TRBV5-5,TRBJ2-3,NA,CASSLEGTSTDTQYF,TGTGCCAGCAGCTTGGAGGGAACTAGCACAGATACGCAGTATTTT
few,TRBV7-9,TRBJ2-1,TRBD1,CASRLIGTGHEQFF,TGTGCCAGCAGACTAATCGGGACAGGGCATGAGCAGTTCTTC
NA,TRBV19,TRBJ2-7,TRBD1,CASSVTGTGGSNEQYF,TGTGCCAGTAGTGTCACCGGGACAGGGGGATCTAACGAGCAGTACTTC
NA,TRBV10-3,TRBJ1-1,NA,CAIRGENTEAFF,TGTGCCATCAGGGGGGAGAACACTGAAGCTTTCTTT
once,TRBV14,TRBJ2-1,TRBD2,CASSLFQTSGRRYNEQFF,TGTGCCAGCAGCCTATTTCAGACTAGCGGGAGGAGATACAATGAGCAGTTCTTC
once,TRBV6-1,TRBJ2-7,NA,CASSRDGFYEQYF,TGTGCCAGCAGCAGGGACGGGTTTTACGAGCAGTACTTC
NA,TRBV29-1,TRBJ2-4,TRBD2,CSGWVGGNIQYF,TGCAGCGGGTGGGTCGGGGGGAACATTCAGTACTTC
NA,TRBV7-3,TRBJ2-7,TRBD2,CASSLGSGGYEQYF,TGTGCCAGCAGCTTAGGTAGCGGGGGATACGAGCAGTACTTC
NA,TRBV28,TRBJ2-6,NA,CASSSRGGGANVLTF,TGTGCCAGCAGTTCCAGGGGCGGTGGGGCCAACGTCCTGACTTTC
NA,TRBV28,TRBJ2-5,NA,CASSFLSRQPQETQYF,TGTGCCAGCAGTTTTCTCTCCCGACAACCTCAAGAGACCCAGTACTTC
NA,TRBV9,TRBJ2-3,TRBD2,CASSVGREGTTDTQYF,TGTGCCAGCAGCGTAGGGCGGGAGGGCACGACAGATACGCAGTATTTT
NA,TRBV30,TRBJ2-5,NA,CALRRDSETQYF,TGTGCCTTACGGCGGGACTCGGAGACCCAGTACTTC
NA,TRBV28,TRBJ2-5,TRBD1,CASRRGTAQETQYF,TGTGCCAGCAGACGAGGGACAGCGCAAGAGACCCAGTACTTC
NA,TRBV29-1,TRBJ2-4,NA,CSAFGRGGGSGDIQYF,TGCAGCGCCTTCGGACGGGGAGGTGGGAGTGGGGACATTCAGTACTTC
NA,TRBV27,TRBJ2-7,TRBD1,CASSSGQGRSSSYEQYF,TGTGCCAGCAGTTCCGGACAGGGGCGCTCGAGCTCCTACGAGCAGTACTTC
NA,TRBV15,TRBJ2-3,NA,CATSRDRGLGSTDTQYF,TGTGCCACCAGCAGAGATCGAGGGCTTGGGTCCACAGATACGCAGTATTTT
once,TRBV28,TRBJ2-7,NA,CASSSLMGVAYEQYF,TGTGCCAGCAGTTCCCTCATGGGCGTCGCCTACGAGCAGTACTTC
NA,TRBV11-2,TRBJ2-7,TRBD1,CASSPDRASYEQYF,TGTGCCAGCAGCCCCGACAGGGCGTCCTACGAGCAGTACTTC
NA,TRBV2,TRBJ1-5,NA,CASSQQSHNQPQHF,TGTGCCAGCAGTCAACAATCCCACAATCAGCCCCAGCATTTT
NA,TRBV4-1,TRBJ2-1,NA,CASSRVGTMYNEQFF,TGCGCCAGCAGCCGGGTTGGGACAATGTACAATGAGCAGTTCTTC
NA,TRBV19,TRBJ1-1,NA,CASILKTGANTEAFF,TGTGCCAGTATCCTCAAGACAGGCGCGAACACTGAAGCTTTCTTT
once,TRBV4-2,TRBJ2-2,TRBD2,CASSQDLNGRTNTGELFF,TGTGCCAGCAGCCAAGATCTCAACGGGAGGACGAACACCGGGGAGCTGTTTTTT
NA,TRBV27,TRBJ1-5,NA,CASSFLGIEQPQHF,TGTGCCAGCAGTTTTCTGGGGATAGAACAGCCCCAGCATTTT
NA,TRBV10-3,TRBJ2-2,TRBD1,CAIRSTGDTGELFF,TGTGCCATCAGGAGTACAGGGGACACCGGGGAGCTGTTTTTT
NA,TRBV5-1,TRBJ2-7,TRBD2,CASHPSGTYEQYF,TGCGCCAGCCATCCCAGCGGGACCTACGAGCAGTACTTC
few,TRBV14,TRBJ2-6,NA,CASSQAGTGANVLTF,TGTGCCAGCAGCCAAGCGGGGACTGGGGCCAACGTCCTGACTTTC
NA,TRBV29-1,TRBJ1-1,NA,CSVGRLNTEAFF,TGCAGCGTTGGCAGATTGAACACTGAAGCTTTCTTT
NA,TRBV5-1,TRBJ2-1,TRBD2,CASSLELAAYNEQFF,TGCGCCAGCAGTCTGGAACTAGCGGCCTACAATGAGCAGTTCTTC
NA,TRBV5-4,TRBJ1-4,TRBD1,CASSSDRGGEKLFF,TGTGCCAGCAGCTCCGACAGGGGTGGTGAAAAACTGTTTTTT
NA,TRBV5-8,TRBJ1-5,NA,CASSLEQGTSNQPQHF,TGTGCCAGCAGCTTGGAGCAGGGGACGAGCAATCAGCCCCAGCATTTT
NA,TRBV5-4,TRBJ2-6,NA,CASSFQGSGANVLTF,TGTGCCAGCAGCTTCCAGGGTTCTGGGGCCAACGTCCTGACTTTC
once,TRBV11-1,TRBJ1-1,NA,CASSTSRDTEAFF,TGTGCCAGCAGCACATCCAGGGACACTGAAGCTTTCTTT
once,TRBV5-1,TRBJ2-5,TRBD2,CASSPVLTSGRQETQYF,TGCGCCAGCAGCCCGGTGCTGACTAGCGGAAGACAAGAGACCCAGTACTTC
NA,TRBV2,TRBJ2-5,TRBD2,CASSESSGVQETQYF,TGTGCCAGCAGTGAATCGAGCGGGGTTCAAGAGACCCAGTACTTC
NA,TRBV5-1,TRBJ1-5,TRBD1,CASSWGTGGNQPQHF,TGCGCCAGCAGCTGGGGGACAGGTGGCAATCAGCCCCAGCATTTT
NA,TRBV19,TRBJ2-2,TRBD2,CASSRGLANTGELFF,TGTGCCAGTAGTAGAGGACTAGCGAACACCGGGGAGCTGTTTTTT
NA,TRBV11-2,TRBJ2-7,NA,CASSSAYEQYF,TGTGCCAGCAGCTCGGCCTACGAGCAGTACTTC
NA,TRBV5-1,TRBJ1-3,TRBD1,CASSLAGTGMDTIYF,TGCGCCAGCAGCTTGGCCGGGACAGGGATGGACACCATATATTTT
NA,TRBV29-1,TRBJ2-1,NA,CSVVAGGREQFF,TGCAGCGTTGTGGCAGGCGGAAGAGAGCAGTTCTTC
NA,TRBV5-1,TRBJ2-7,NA,CASSLAGTASGEKQYF,TGCGCCAGCAGCTTGGCCGGGACAGCCTCGGGGGAAAAGCAGTACTTC
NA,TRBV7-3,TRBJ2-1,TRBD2,CASSPTSGSYEQFF,TGTGCCAGCAGTCCGACTAGCGGGAGCTATGAGCAGTTCTTC
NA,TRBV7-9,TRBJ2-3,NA,CASNPDGRRTDTQYF,TGTGCCAGCAACCCGGATGGGCGGAGGACAGATACGCAGTATTTT
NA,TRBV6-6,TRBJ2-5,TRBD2,CASSQGLAGGRETQYF,TGTGCCAGCAGCCAGGGACTAGCGGGAGGGAGGGAGACCCAGTACTTC
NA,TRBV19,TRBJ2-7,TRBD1,CASSKTGVNYEQYF,TGTGCCAGTAGTAAGACAGGGGTGAACTACGAGCAGTACTTC
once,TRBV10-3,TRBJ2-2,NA,CAISESLGGRTTGELFF,TGTGCCATCAGTGAGTCCCTAGGTGGTCGAACGACCGGGGAGCTGTTTTTT
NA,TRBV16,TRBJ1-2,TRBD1,CASSPRQGGYGYTF,TGTGCCAGCAGCCCGAGACAGGGGGGCTATGGCTACACCTTC
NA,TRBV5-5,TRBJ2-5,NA,CASSWSGRGLETQYF,TGTGCCAGCAGTTGGTCAGGACGGGGACTAGAGACCCAGTACTTC
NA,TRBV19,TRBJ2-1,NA,CASSKDFIPNNEQFF,TGTGCCAGTAGTAAGGACTTCATCCCGAACAATGAGCAGTTCTTC